This paragraph reports one T cell receptor (beta chain). Its antigen remains unidentified. In the study's own analysis: Samples held a median of around 100,000 TCRs, range roughly 20,000–690,600. TCRdb used MiXCR to reprocess the RACE reads, holding one entry per CDR3 protein. These V and J calls rely on TCRdb rather than the paper's analysis. Here the sample spans fewer than 200,000 distinct CDR3 sequences, around 30% being singletons. The data stem from a study of human T cells and chemical hapten exposure. Across the whole study: Each patch test put 0.01% DPC on the upper back, and results were read at 6 days. Minor pooled library volume differences mainly drove per-sample TCR yield variation. Study outcomes and limitations: Sensitizing with DPC caused no change in TCRs above 1 in 1000 frequency.

The germline gives CDR1 SGHRS, CDR2 YFSETQ. CDR3 length: 17 amino acids. The V end lost 0 bases, the J end lost 1 base, and 17 bases lay between the germline ends. Stated time point: pre-sensitization, week 0. As for treatment: therapeutic diphenylcyclopropenone sensitization with weekly scalp DPC. The source was whole blood, collected in connection with sensitization to the hapten diphenylcyclopropenone (DPC). The receptor was derived from a woman aged 25 to 45 with alopecia areata. Some clones in this sample may be carry-over from other donors' samples. The chain employs TRBV5-1 and TRBJ2-7, with a weak D call TRBD1 (6 bases). The DNA of the CDR3 is TGCGCCAGCAGCTTGGCATTGGGCCGCGGACAGTCCTACGAGCAGTACTTC. This gives the protein CASSLALGRGQSYEQYF.